This T cell receptor (beta chain) was sequenced for a study of blood T cell repertoires in COVID-19. Method: immunoSEQ multiplex PCR; TCRdb's copy keeps in-frame clones and lacks some. The table lists about 70,000 clones, 80% of them singletons. This CDR3 region has 13 residues. Per germline, CDR1 DFQATT and CDR2 SNEGSKA (reference sequence). V shed 3 bases and J shed 1 base, with 6 bases lying between them. The sequenced material came from peripheral blood. The chain combines TRBV20-1 with TRBJ2-2; D possibly corresponds to TRBD1 (5 bases). The sequence derives from a man between 65 and 80 years old who had recovered from COVID-19. CDR3 nucleotide sequence: TGCAGTGCTAGTCAGGGGAACACCGGGGAGCTGTTTTTT. Translating gives CSASQGNTGELFF.